These 11 T cell receptor beta chains were all obtained from the same sample, sequenced in a study of blood T cell repertoires in COVID-19. The method was immunoSEQ multiplex PCR; TCRdb's version includes in-frame clones alone and lacks a portion of them. In the table there are a few hundred thousand clones, around nine tenths of which are singletons. Sequencing was done on a sample of PBMCs or T cells enriched from blood (not recorded which). The receptors stem from a woman aged 40 to 49 who had recovered from COVID-19.

This sequence joins TRBV28 and TRBJ2-4, with TRBD1 matching 8 bases. Germline CDR1 MDHEN, CDR2 SYDVKM. The trim removed 2 bases at V and 1 base at J, leaving 10 bases unmatched. CDR3 length equals 18 residues. CDR3 in amino acids: CASSLKGRGHVAKNIQYF. DNA of the CDR3: TGTGCCAGCAGTTTAAAGGGCAGGGGGCACGTGGCCAAAAACATTCAGTACTTC.

The chain uses TRBV9 and TRBJ2-7; 7 bases line up with TRBD2. Germline CDR1 and CDR2: SGDLS and YYNGEE. This CDR3 has 14 amino acids. Germline trimming cut 0 bases from V and 3 bases from J; bases unmatched to any gene: 3. The CDR3 region has the DNA TGTGCCAGCAGCGTAGGAGCGGGGTACTACGAGCAGTACTTC. Its translation is CASSVGAGYYEQYF. Variable domain in full (rest from reference TRBV9 and TRBJ2-7): DSGVTQTPKHLITATGQRVTLRCSPRSGDLSVYWYQQSLDQGLQFLIQYYNGEERAKGNILERFSAQQFPDLHSELNLSSLELGDSALYFCASSVGAGYYEQYFGPGTRLTVT.

The CDR3 region is CASSRHVGRPEAFF. The CDR3 DNA reads as TGTGCCAGCAGCCGCCACGTGGGGCGGCCTGAAGCTTTCTTT. This chain uses TRBV3-1 (or the pseudogene TRBV3-2) with TRBJ1-1, with D maybe TRBD1 (5 bases). The germline V and J ends were trimmed by 4 bases and 6 bases, with 15 bases remaining between them. The CDR3 is 14 amino acids. Germline lookup yields CDR1 LGHDT and CDR2 YNNKEL (reference sequence).

The gene calls are TRBV30 and TRBJ1-1, with 7 bases that match TRBD1. Germline CDR1 and CDR2: GTSNPN and SVGIG (reference sequence). The V and J ends lost 3 bases and 1 base, in that order; junction bases with no gene match: 11. The CDR3 has 16 residues. CDR3 in DNA: TGTGCCTGGAGCTTCCCACCGGGACAGAGGAACACTGAAGCTTTCTTT. Translating gives CAWSFPPGQRNTEAFF. Filled out from reference TRBV30 and TRBJ1-1, the complete variable domain reads SQTIHQWPATLVQPVGSPLSLECTVEGTSNPNLYWYRQAAGRGLQLLFYSVGIGQISSEVPQNLSASRPQDRQFILSSKKLLLSDSGFYLCAWSFPPGQRNTEAFFGQGTRLTVV.

The V and J genes are TRBV10-3 and TRBJ2-1, with 10 bases aligning to TRBD2. With 10 bases clipped from V and 6 bases from J, the junction kept 6 bases outside the gene matches. CDR1 ENHRY and CDR2 SYGVKD come from the germline V gene. The CDR3 is made up of 13 amino acids. The CDR3 DNA sequence: TGTGCCACCGGACTAGCGGACCGCAATGAGCAGTTCTTC. Translated, it gives CATGLADRNEQFF.

The chain is built from TRBV4-3 and TRBJ2-7; unclear D gene. V lost 0 bases to trimming and J lost 3 bases, with 6 bases between them. The CDR3 totals 13 residues. CDR1 LGHNA and CDR2 YSLEER come from the germline V gene. Here the CDR3 reads CASSQDVFYEQYF. The CDR3 bases are TGCGCCAGCAGCCAAGATGTATTCTACGAGCAGTACTTC.

The rearrangement uses TRBV24-1 and TRBJ2-1; the match to TRBD1 covers 9 bases. Unmatched junction bases numbered 7, after V lost 3 bases and J lost 5 bases. Germline CDR1 is KGHDR and CDR2 is SFDVKD. CDR3 length equals 16 residues. This chain's CDR3 is CATSDPGTGPDNEQFF. In DNA form, the CDR3 reads TGTGCCACCAGTGATCCTGGGACAGGGCCCGACAATGAGCAGTTCTTC.

The rearrangement links TRBV15 to TRBJ1-2, with a tentative D call TRBD1 (6 bases). Trimming pared 0 bases from V and 4 bases from J, leaving 15 bases between. Germline V gene sequence: CDR1 LNHNV, CDR2 YYDKDF (reference sequence). The CDR3 length is 16 residues. The CDR3 DNA sequence: TGTGCCACCAGCAGAGATGGTGCAGGGGCTGGCTATGGCTACACCTTC. Its translation is CATSRDGAGAGYGYTF.

The CDR3: CASSQPAGASYNSPLHF. CDR3 DNA: TGTGCCAGCAGCCAACCCGCGGGGGCCTCCTATAATTCACCCCTCCACTTT. The chain links TRBV4-2 to TRBJ1-6; D is possibly TRBD1 (6 bases). Trimming took 2 bases from V and 0 from J, leaving 11 bases between them. Germline V gives CDR1 LGHNA, CDR2 YNFKEQ. This CDR3 spans 17 amino acids.

V gene TRBV7-2 combines with J gene TRBJ2-3; D is ambiguous. CDR1 is SGHTA, CDR2 FQGNSA, per germline. V lost 1 base to trimming and J lost 4 bases, with 12 bases between them. There are 15 residues in the CDR3. The CDR3 nucleotides are TGTGCCAGCAGCTTAGTGTTGGGCAGTTCAGATACGCAGTATTTT. It encodes CASSLVLGSSDTQYF.

This sequence joins TRBV7-9 and TRBJ2-3; weak D call: TRBD2 (5 bases). The CDR3 spans 18 residues. From germline, CDR1 is SEHNR and CDR2 FQNEAQ (reference sequence). V was trimmed by 5 bases and J by 1 base, leaving 22 bases between them. The CDR3 reads CASSPYPRRPRGTDTQYF. In DNA form, the CDR3 reads TGTGCCAGCAGCCCATACCCCCGGAGGCCCCGGGGCACAGATACGCAGTATTTT.